These T cell receptor beta chains were read from a single sample in a study of tumor-infiltrating lymphocytes in primary liver carcinoma. Using its own MiXCR run on the multiplex PCR reads, TCRdb lists one record per CDR3 protein. The repertoire holds 190,000 or so distinct CDR3 sequences, with roughly two thirds as singletons. Sequenced input: peripheral blood. These receptors came from a woman aged 55-70 years with primary liver carcinoma and hepatitis B virus infection. The CDR3 runs from the conserved cysteine through the conserved F or W. D genes are given only for firm matches. Some rows have no size entry. The others give once, few or many, or a class for an expanded clone.

abundance	d_gene	v_gene	j_gene	CDR3nt	CDR3aa
many	TRBD2	TRBV6-1	TRBJ2-2	TGTGCCAGCAGTGAGGCTAGCGGCACCGGGGAGCTGTTTTTT	CASSEASGTGELFF
-	-	TRBV7-9	TRBJ1-4	TGTGCCAGCAGCGCCCACAGGGTATTGCATGAAAAACTGTTTTTT	CASSAHRVLHEKLFF
-	TRBD2	TRBV2	TRBJ2-1	TGTGCCAGCAGCGGGACTAGCGGGAGTAGGAATGAGCAGTTCTTC	CASSGTSGSRNEQFF
-	TRBD2	TRBV4-2	TRBJ2-1	TGTGCCAGCACCAAGGGAGAGCTAGCGGGAGGTGGCGGGTACAATGAGCACTTCTTC	CASTKGELAGGGGYNEHFF
-	TRBD2	TRBV5-1	TRBJ2-5	TGCGCCAGCAGCTCGCCCGGGCAGGGAGGGTCTCAAGAGACCCAGTACTTC	CASSSPGQGGSQETQYF
-	-	TRBV11-2	TRBJ2-7	TGTGCCAGCAGCCCAAATTTCCGTCCGGGCGAGCAGTACTTC	CASSPNFRPGEQYF
-	-	TRBV4-1	TRBJ2-1	TGCGCCAGCAGCCAAGTGAAGGGGTTAGCGTCTGAGCAGTTCTTC	CASSQVKGLASEQFF
-	TRBD2	TRBV6-1	TRBJ2-7	TGTGCCAGCAGAACTAGCGGGAGTAGCTACGAGCAGTACTTC	CASRTSGSSYEQYF
few	-	TRBV28	TRBJ1-5	TGTGCCAGCAGTTTTCCAGGGGTTCAGCCCCAGCATTTT	CASSFPGVQPQHF
-	-	TRBV29-1	TRBJ2-3	TGCATCGTTGCGGGACTTAGCACAGATACTCAGTATTTT	CIVAGLSTDTQYF
few	-	TRBV5-6	TRBJ1-5	TGTGCCTGCCCAGCTTGTAATGAGAGGAGGTGGAACAATCAGCCCCAGCATTTT	CACPACNERRWNNQPQHF
few	-	TRBV28	TRBJ2-7	TGTGCCAGCAGTACACCGCTGGAGGTTAGGCCGAGTGAGCAGTACTTC	CASSTPLEVRPSEQYF
once	TRBD2	TRBV11-1	TRBJ2-1	TGCGCCAGCAGTCAGGGACCAGCGGGAACCGCAGAGCAGTTCTTC	CASSQGPAGTAEQFF